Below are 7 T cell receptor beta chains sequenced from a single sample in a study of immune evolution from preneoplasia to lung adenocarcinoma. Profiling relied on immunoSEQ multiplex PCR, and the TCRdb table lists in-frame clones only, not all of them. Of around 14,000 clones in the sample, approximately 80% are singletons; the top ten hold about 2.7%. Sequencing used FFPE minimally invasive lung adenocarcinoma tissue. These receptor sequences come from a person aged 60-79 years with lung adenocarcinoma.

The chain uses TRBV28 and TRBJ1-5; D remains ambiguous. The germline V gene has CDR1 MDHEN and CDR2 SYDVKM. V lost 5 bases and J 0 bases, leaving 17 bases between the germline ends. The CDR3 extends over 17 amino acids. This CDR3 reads CASSIRTLSYSNQPQHF. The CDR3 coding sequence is TGTGCCAGCAGTATCCGAACCCTATCATATAGCAATCAGCCCCAGCATTTT.

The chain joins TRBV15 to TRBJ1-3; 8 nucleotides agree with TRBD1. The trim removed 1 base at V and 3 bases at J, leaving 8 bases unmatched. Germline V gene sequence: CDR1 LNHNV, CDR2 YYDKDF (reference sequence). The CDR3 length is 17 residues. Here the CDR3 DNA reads TGTGCCACCAGCAGAGGCCCCGACAGGGGCTTTGGAAACACCATATATTTT. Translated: CATSRGPDRGFGNTIYF.

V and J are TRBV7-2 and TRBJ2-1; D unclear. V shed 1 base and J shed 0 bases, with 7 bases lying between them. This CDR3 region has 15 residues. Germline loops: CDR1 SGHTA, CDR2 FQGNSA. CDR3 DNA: TGTGCCAGCAGCTTAGACTGGAGCTCCTACAATGAGCAGTTCTTC. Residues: CASSLDWSSYNEQFF.

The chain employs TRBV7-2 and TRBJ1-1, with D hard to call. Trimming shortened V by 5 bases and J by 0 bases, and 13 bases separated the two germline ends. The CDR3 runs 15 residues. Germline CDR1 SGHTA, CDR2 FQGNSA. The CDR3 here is CASSRRTGVNTEAFF. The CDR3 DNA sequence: TGTGCCAGCAGCCGAAGGACTGGGGTGAACACTGAAGCTTTCTTT.

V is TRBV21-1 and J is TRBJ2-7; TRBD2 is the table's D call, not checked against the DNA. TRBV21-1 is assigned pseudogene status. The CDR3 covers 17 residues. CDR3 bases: TGTGCCAGCACCCCAAACCCGGACTCGACAAGCTCCTACGAGCAGTACTTC. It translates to CASTPNPDSTSSYEQYF.

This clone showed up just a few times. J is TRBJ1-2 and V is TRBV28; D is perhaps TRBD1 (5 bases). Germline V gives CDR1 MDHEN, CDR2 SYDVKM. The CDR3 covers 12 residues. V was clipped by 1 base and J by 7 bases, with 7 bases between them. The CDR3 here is CASSLLGTGYTF. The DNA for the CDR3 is TGTGCCAGCAGTTTATTGGGGACTGGCTACACCTTC.

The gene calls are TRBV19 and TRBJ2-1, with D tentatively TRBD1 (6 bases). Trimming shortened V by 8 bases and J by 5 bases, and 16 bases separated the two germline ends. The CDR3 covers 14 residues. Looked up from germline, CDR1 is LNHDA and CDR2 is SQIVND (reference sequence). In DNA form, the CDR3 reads TGTGCCAGTGTACAGGGATTAAACCACAATGAGCAGTTCTTC. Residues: CASVQGLNHNEQFF.